This is a list of T cell receptor beta chains from one sample in a study of blood T cell repertoires in COVID-19. Repertoires were generated with immunoSEQ multiplex PCR, while TCRdb's copy carries only in-frame clones and drops some. The table records 200,000 to 250,000 clones, about 91% of them present only once. Input material: peripheral blood. The receptors come from a man aged 18 to 30 with active or convalescent COVID-19. The conserved cysteine and the conserved F or W are not part of the CDR3 here. A D gene is named only where the DNA matches it firmly. Not every row has a clone size; where given, it reads once, few, many or a size class.

CDR3 protein: ASSLGTGDTQY
D gene: .
V gene: TRBV12-3/TRBV12-4
clone size: once

CDR3 protein: ASRRTSGSTYEQY
D gene: TRBD2
V gene: TRBV11-1
clone size: .

CDR3 protein: ASSQRPGGHYEQY
D gene: .
V gene: TRBV4-3
clone size: .

CDR3 protein: ASSGEGRAREQY
D gene: TRBD2
V gene: TRBV10-2
clone size: .

CDR3 protein: ASRLQGIANEKLF
D gene: .
V gene: TRBV7-2
clone size: .

CDR3 protein: ASSKGAASNSPLH
D gene: .
V gene: TRBV21-1
clone size: .

CDR3 protein: AWSALAGVYNEQF
D gene: TRBD2
V gene: TRBV30
clone size: .

CDR3 protein: ASSYETGTGVNQPQH
D gene: TRBD1
V gene: TRBV28
clone size: .

CDR3 protein: SVVRVDRQETQY
D gene: .
V gene: TRBV29-1
clone size: few

CDR3 protein: ASSSTPRGLAAFNEKLF
D gene: .
V gene: TRBV11-2
clone size: .

CDR3 protein: ASSSLSGLAGRWNEQF
D gene: TRBD2
V gene: TRBV28
clone size: .

CDR3 protein: ASSSTGYEQY
D gene: TRBD1
V gene: TRBV7-2
clone size: .

CDR3 protein: ASSLNGKNIQY
D gene: .
V gene: TRBV7-3
clone size: once

CDR3 protein: ASSLVGGQGYNEQF
D gene: TRBD1
V gene: TRBV7-8
clone size: .

CDR3 protein: ASSLVGNTYNSPLH
D gene: .
V gene: TRBV5-6
clone size: .

CDR3 protein: ASSYSGVPDTQY
D gene: .
V gene: TRBV6-5
clone size: .